The following is a TCR beta chain sequence with its context. Its antigen is currently unknown. Mismatch with germline at one junction end may stem from a read error. The CDR3 contains 17 residues. The sample comes from a study of blood T cells in healthy people across ages. The study's findings and limits: It was held that diversity estimates obtained from one million T cells represented underestimates.

Together with a sample-barcoded 5' primer, a J-beta primer mix was included in a second PCR lasting about 7 to 12 cycles. MiXCR was run by TCRdb on the 5' RACE reads, yielding one entry per CDR3 protein. The profile covers hundreds of thousands of distinct CDR3 sequences, with about 21% appearing a single time and under 4% taken by the ten largest. Collection of approximately 9.3 milliliters of peripheral blood was performed for each donor. The chain is built from TRBV12-3 or TRBV12-4 and TRBJ2-1; 10 positions agree with TRBD2. The sequenced material came from blood. This sequence originates from an older man in good health. In nucleotides, the CDR3 is TGCGCCAGCAGTTTAGCCCTCGGGGCTAGCGGGAGAAATGAGCAGTTCTTC. It encodes CASSLALGASGRNEQFF.